This TCR beta chain was captured by sequencing in a study of cytomegalovirus exposure and HLA in healthy donors. Looking at the study overall: The use of the same platform for the roughly 110 validation repertoires and the roughly 700 first-cohort repertoires was reported by a later analysis.

This clone was seen at least ten times. Its antigen is undetermined. The table came from immunoSEQ multiplex PCR; TCRdb's copy has only in-frame clones and leaves some out. The sample has 90,000 to 150,000 clones; over 65% are singletons. The study, taken as a whole, reports: The study listed roughly 160 cytomegalovirus-associated TCR beta chains. It was confirmed in vitro that a few of the CMV-associated chains were specific for CMV antigens.

The CDR3 sequence is 17 residues long. Germline CDR1 reads MGHRA; CDR2 reads YSYEKL. V was clipped by 1 base and J by 4 bases; unmatched bases: 10. This sequence joins TRBV4-1 and TRBJ1-2; 9 bases align to TRBD1. The receptor was isolated from a woman under 40 in good health and CMV-seronegative. The sample comprised PBMCs. The CDR3 coding sequence is TGCGCCAGCAGCCAAGGGGGACAGGGCCGAGGCCTCTATGGCTACACCTTC. Translating it yields CASSQGGQGRGLYGYTF.